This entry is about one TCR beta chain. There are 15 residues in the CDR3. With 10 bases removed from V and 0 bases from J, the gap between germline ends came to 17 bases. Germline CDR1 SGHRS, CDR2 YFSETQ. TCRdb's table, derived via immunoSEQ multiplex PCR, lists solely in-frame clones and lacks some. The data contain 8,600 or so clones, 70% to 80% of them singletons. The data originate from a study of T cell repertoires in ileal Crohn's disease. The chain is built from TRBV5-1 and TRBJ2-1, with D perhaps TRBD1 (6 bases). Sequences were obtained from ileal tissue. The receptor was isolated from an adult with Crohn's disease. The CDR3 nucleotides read TGCGCCGCCAAACAGGGAATCGGCTCCTACAATGAGCAGTTCTTC. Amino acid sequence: CAAKQGIGSYNEQFF.